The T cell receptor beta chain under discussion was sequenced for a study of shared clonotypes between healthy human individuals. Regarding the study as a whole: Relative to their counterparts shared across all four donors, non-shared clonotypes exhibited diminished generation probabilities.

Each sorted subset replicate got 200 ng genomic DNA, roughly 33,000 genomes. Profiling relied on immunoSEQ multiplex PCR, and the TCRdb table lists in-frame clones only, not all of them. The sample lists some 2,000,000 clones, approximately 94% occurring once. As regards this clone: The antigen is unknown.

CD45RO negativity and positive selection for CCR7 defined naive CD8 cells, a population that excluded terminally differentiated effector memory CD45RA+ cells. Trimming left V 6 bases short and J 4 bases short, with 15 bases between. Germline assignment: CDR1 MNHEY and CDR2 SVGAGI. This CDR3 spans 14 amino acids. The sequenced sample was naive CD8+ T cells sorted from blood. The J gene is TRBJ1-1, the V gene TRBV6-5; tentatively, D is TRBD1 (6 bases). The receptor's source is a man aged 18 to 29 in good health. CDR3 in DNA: TGTGCCAGCAGGAGGGACATCCCGGGCACTGAAGCTTTCTTT. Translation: CASRRDIPGTEAFF.